These T cell receptor beta chains were read from a single sample in a study of T cells in Graves' hyperthyroidism and ophthalmopathy. A single record per CDR3 protein comes from TCRdb applying MiXCR to the multiplex PCR reads. Here the sample spans some 570,000 distinct CDR3 sequences, about a sixth being singletons. Sequences were obtained from blood. The source of these receptors is a woman between 18 and 29 years old with Graves' ophthalmopathy. CDR3s include the opening cysteine and the closing phenylalanine or tryptophan. The order of the fields is clone size, D gene, J gene, V gene, CDR3 DNA, CDR3 protein. A D gene is named only where the DNA matches it firmly. Only part of the rows carry a size: once, few, many, or a class if the clone is expanded.

>-|-|TRBJ1-1|TRBV7-9
TGTGCCAGCAGCACCTGGACCAGCCGCCTGAACACTGAAGCTTTCTTT
CASSTWTSRLNTEAFF
>-|-|TRBJ2-7|TRBV3-1
TGTGCCAGCAGCCAGCTTTTGGGGGTCGGCTACGAGCAGTACTTC
CASSQLLGVGYEQYF
>many|-|TRBJ1-1|TRBV19
TGTGCCAGTAAGACGTCGGGGAACACTGAAGCTTTCTTT
CASKTSGNTEAFF
>-|-|TRBJ2-2|TRBV6-1
TGTGCCAGCGCTGACGGCAGACTCACCGGGGAGCTGTTTTTT
CASADGRLTGELFF
>many|-|TRBJ1-2|TRBV7-2
TGTGCCAGCAGCTTAGCCCCCAGCAACTATGGCTACACCTTC
CASSLAPSNYGYTF
>-|-|TRBJ1-1|TRBV5-8
TGTGCCAGCAGCTTGCAATGGAACACTGAAGCTTTCTTT
CASSLQWNTEAFF
>many|TRBD1|TRBJ1-1|TRBV6-1
TGTGCCAGCAAGTACAGGACAGGGAACACTGAAGCTTTCTTT
CASKYRTGNTEAFF
>-|TRBD2|TRBJ2-7|TRBV20-1
TGCAGTGCTAGAGCCCCAACTAGCGGGCCGGGTTTTTTCTCCTACGAGCAGTACTTC
CSARAPTSGPGFFSYEQYF
>many|TRBD1|TRBJ2-7|TRBV6-1
TGTGCCAGCAGTGAAGAAGAGACAGGGTCCTACGAGCAGTACTTC
CASSEEETGSYEQYF
>-|-|TRBJ2-7|TRBV5-1
TGCGCCAGCAGCTTGAACAGGGAAAACCCCTACGAGCAGTACTTC
CASSLNRENPYEQYF
>many|TRBD1|TRBJ2-7|TRBV6-1
TGTGCCAGCAGTGAGGTAGGGACAGAGTCCTACGAGCAGTACTTC
CASSEVGTESYEQYF
>many|TRBD1|TRBJ1-1|TRBV3-1
TGTGCCAGCAGCCAAAGGTCGGGACAGCCGATAACTGAAGCTTTCTTT
CASSQRSGQPITEAFF
>-|-|TRBJ2-4|TRBV29-1
TGCAGCGTTGAATTCGGGATTCAGTACTTC
CSVEFGIQYF
>many|-|TRBJ2-1|TRBV7-8
TGTGCCAGCAGCTTAAGGAGGGTACCAATCAACCCCTCCTACAATGAGCAGTTCTTC
CASSLRRVPINPSYNEQFF
>once|-|TRBJ2-1|TRBV6-2/TRBV6-3
TGTGCCAGCACTCCCTTAGCTACGGGCAACTACAATGAGCAGTTCTTC
CASTPLATGNYNEQFF
>-|TRBD1|TRBJ2-6|TRBV6-4
TGTGCCAGCAGTGAGGAAGGGGGCGCTGGGGCCAACGTCCTGACTTTC
CASSEEGGAGANVLTF
>-|-|TRBJ2-7|TRBV29-1
TGCAGCGTTGAACTGACCGAAGACTACGAGCAGTACTTC
CSVELTEDYEQYF
>-|-|TRBJ2-6|TRBV29-1
TGCAGCGTTCCCCAAGCAGTTACTGGGGCCAACGTCCTGACTTTC
CSVPQAVTGANVLTF
>few|-|TRBJ1-1|TRBV28
TGTGCCAGCAGTCCCCTGGAGGGCACTGAAGCTTTCTTT
CASSPLEGTEAFF
>many|-|TRBJ2-7|TRBV20-1
TGCAGTGCCCAGGGTCTGGGGGACGGACCCTACGAGCAGTACTTC
CSAQGLGDGPYEQYF